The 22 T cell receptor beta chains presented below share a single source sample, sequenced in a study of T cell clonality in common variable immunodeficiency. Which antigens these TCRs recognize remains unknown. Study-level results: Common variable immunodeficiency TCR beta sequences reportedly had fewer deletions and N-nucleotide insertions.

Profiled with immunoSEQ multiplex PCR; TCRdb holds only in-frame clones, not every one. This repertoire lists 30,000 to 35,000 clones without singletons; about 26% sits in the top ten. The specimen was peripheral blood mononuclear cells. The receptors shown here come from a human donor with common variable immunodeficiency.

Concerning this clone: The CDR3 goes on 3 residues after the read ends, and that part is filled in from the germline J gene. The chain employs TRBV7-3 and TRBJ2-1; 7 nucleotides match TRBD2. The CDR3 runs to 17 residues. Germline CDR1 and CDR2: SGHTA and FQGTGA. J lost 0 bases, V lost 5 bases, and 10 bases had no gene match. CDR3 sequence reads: CASSLILAPSSYNEQFF. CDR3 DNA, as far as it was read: TGTGCCAGCAGCCTTATACTAGCGCCGAGCTCCTACAATGAG.

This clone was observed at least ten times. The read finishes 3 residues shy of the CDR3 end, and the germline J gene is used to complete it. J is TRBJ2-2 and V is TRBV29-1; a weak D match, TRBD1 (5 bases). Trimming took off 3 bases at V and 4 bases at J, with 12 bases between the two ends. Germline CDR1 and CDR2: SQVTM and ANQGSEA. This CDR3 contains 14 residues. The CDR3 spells CSVDLSRATGELFF. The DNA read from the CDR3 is TGCAGCGTTGATTTGAGCAGGGCCACCGGGGAG.

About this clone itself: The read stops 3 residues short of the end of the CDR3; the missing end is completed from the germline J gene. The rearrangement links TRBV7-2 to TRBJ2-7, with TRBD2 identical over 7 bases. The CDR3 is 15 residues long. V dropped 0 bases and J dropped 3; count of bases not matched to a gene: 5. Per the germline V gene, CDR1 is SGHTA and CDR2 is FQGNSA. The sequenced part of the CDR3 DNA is TGTGCCAGCAGCTTAGCGGGCGGGAGAATCTACGAG. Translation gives CASSLAGGRIYE. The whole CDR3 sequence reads CASSLAGGRIYEQYF.

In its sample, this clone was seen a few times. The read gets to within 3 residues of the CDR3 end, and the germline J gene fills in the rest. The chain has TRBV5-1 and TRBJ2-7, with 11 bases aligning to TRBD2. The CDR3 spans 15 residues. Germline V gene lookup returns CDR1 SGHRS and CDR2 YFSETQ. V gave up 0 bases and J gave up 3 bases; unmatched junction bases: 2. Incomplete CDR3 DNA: TGCGCCAGCAGCTTGGAACTAGCGGGAGTCTACGAG. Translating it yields CASSLELAGVYE. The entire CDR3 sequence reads CASSLELAGVYEQYF.

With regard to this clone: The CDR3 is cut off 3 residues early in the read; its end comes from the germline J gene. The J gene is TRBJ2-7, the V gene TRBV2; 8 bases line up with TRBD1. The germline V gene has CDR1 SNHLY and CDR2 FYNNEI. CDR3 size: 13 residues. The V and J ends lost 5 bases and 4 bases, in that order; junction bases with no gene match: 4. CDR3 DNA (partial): TGTGCCAGCAGTAGACAGGGGAGGTACGAG. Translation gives CASSRQGRYE. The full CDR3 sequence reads CASSRQGRYEQYF.

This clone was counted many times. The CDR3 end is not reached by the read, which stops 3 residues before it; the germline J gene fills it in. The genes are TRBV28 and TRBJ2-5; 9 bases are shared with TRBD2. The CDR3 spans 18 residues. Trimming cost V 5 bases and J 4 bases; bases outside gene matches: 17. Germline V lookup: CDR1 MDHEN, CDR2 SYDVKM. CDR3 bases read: TGTGCCAGCAGTATTTTGTTCCCTGGCGGGAGGGCCCCAGAGACC. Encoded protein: CASSILFPGGRAPET. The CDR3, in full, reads CASSILFPGGRAPETQYF.

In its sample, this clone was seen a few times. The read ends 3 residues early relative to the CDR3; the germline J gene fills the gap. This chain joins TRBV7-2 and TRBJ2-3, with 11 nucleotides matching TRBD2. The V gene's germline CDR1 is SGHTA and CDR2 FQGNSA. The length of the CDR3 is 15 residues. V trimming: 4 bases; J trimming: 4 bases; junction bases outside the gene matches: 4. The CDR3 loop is CASSSLAGGADTQYF. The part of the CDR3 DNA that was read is TGTGCCAGCAGCTCCCTAGCGGGAGGAGCAGATACG.

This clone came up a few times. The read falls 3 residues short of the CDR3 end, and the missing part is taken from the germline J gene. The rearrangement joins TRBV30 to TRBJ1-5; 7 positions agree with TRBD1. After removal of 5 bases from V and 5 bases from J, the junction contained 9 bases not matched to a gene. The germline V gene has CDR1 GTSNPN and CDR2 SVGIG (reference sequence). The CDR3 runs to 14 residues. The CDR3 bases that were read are TGTGCCTGGTCTCAGGGGGTAGGGGATCAGCCC. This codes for CAWSQGVGDQP. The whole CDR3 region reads CAWSQGVGDQPQHF.

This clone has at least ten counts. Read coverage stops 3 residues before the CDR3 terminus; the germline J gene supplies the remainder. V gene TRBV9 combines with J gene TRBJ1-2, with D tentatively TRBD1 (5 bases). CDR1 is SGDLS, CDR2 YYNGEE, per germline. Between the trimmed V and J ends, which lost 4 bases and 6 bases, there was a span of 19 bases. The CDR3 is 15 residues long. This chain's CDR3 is CASSPAGGSKNGYTF. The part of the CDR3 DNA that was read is TGTGCCAGCAGCCCAGCCGGGGGGAGTAAAAATGGC.

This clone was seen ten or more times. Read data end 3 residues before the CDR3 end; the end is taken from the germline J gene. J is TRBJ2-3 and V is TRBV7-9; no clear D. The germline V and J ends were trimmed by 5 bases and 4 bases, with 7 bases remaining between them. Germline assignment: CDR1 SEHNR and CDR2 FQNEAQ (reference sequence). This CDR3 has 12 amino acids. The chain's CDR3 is CASSLSADTQYF. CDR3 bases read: TGTGCCAGCAGCCTGTCCGCAGATACG. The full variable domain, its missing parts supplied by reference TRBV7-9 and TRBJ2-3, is DTGVSQNPRHKITKRGQNVTFRCDPISEHNRLYWYRQTLGQGPEFLTYFQNEAQLEKSRLLSDRFSAERPKGSFSTLEIQRTEQGDSAMYLCASSLSADTQYFGPGTRLTVL.

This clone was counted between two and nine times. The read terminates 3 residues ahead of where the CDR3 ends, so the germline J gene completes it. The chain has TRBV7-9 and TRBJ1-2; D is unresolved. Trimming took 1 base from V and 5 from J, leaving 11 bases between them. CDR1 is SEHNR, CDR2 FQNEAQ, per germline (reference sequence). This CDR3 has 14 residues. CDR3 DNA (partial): TGTGCCAGCAGCTTAGTGGCAGGAGGGTATGGC. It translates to CASSLVAGGYG. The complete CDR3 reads CASSLVAGGYGYTF.

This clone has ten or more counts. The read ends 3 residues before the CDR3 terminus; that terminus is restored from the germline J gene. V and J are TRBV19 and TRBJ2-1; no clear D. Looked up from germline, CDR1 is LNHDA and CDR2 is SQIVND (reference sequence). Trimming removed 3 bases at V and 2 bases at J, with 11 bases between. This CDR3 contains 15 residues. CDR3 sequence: CASSIRPDPYNEQFF. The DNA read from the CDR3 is TGTGCCAGTAGTATCAGGCCCGACCCCTACAATGAG.

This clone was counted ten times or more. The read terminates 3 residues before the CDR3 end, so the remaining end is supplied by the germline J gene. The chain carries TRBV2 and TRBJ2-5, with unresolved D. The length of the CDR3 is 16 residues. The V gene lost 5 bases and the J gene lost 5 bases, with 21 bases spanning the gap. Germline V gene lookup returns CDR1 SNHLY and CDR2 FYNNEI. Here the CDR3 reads CASSSNTLLIGETQYF. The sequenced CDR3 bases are TGTGCCAGCAGTTCGAACACTCTCCTCATAGGGGAGACC. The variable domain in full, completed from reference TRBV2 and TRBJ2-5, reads EPEVTQTPSHQVTQMGQEVILRCVPISNHLYFYWYRQILGQKVEFLVSFYNNEISEKSEIFDDQFSVERPDGSNFTLKIRSTKLEDSAMYFCASSSNTLLIGETQYFGPGTRLLVL.

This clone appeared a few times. The CDR3 bases that were read are TGTGCCAGCTCACCACGCAGGGCCTGGCAAGAGACC. This gives the protein CASSPRRAWQET. The entire CDR3 protein is CASSPRRAWQETQYF. The V call is TRBV18, the J call TRBJ2-5; TRBD1 might be the D (5 bases). The CDR3 extends 3 residues past the end of the read, so its final part is completed from the germline J gene. This CDR3 contains 15 residues. V shed 1 base and J shed 2 bases, with 11 bases lying between them. Germline V gives CDR1 KGHSH, CDR2 LQKENI.

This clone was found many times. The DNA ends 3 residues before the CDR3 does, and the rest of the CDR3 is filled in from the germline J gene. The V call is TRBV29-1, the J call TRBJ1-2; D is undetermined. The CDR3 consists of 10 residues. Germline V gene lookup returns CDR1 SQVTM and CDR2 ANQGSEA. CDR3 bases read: TGCAGCGTGGCGGGGAACGGC. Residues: CSVAGNG. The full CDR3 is CSVAGNGYTF.

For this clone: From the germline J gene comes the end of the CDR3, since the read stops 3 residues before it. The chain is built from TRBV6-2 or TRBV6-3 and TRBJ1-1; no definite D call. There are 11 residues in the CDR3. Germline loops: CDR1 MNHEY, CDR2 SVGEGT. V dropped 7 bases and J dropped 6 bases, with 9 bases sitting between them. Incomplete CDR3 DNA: TGTGCCAGCAAAAGTGGCCCTGAA. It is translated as CASKSGPE. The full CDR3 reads CASKSGPEAFF.

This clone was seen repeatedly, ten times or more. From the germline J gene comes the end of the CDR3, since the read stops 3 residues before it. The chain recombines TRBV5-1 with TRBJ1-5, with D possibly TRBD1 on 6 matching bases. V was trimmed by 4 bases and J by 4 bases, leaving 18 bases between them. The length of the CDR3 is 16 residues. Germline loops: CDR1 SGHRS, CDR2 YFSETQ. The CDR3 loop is CASSPGWGRDNQPQHF. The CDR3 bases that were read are TGCGCCAGCAGCCCCGGTTGGGGGCGAGATAATCAGCCC.

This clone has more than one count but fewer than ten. CDR3 in amino acids: CASSRQSSYNSPLHF. The sequenced part of the CDR3 DNA is TGTGCCAGTAGCCGACAGAGCTCCTATAATTCACCC. The gene calls are TRBV19 and TRBJ1-6, with D maybe TRBD1 (5 bases). The CDR3 is cut off 3 residues early in the read; its end comes from the germline J gene. Per germline, CDR1 LNHDA and CDR2 SQIVND (reference sequence). CDR3 length: 15 amino acids. V gave up 6 bases and J gave up 0 bases, with 9 bases separating them. Looking up the rest from reference TRBV19 and TRBJ1-6 gives the full variable domain: DGGITQSPKYLFRKEGQNVTLSCEQNLNHDAMYWYRQDPGQGLRLIYYSQIVNDFQKGDIAEGYSVSREKKESFPLTVTSAQKNPTAFYLCASSRQSSYNSPLHFGNGTRLTVT.

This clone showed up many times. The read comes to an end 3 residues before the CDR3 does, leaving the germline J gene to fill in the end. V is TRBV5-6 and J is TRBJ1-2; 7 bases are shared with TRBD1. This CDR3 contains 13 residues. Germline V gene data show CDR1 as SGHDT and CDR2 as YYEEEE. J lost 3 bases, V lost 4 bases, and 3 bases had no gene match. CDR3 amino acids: CASSAGQDYGYTF. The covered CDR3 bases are TGTGCCAGCAGCGCCGGACAGGACTATGGC. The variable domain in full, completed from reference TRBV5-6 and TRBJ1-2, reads DAGVTQSPTHLIKTRGQQVTLRCSPKSGHDTVSWYQQALGQGPQFIFQYYEEEERQRGNFPDRFSGHQFPNYSSELNVNALLLGDSALYLCASSAGQDYGYTFGSGTRLTVV.

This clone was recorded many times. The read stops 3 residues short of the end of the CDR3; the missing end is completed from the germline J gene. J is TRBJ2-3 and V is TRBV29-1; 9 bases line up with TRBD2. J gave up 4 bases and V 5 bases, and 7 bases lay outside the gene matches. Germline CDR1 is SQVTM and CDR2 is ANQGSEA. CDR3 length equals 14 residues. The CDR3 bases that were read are TGCAGCGTTAGCCTTAGCGGGAGTTCAGATACG. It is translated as CSVSLSGSSDT. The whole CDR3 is CSVSLSGSSDTQYF.

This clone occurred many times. The covered CDR3 bases are TGTGCCAGCAGTTCATGGGTGACAGGGGGCGCAGGAAAA. It is translated as CASSSWVTGGAGK. The complete CDR3 reads CASSSWVTGGAGKLFF. The chain has TRBV28 and TRBJ1-4; 10 bases are a match to TRBD1. With the read ending 3 residues before the CDR3 end, the germline J gene is used to fill in that end. This CDR3 region has 16 residues. CDR1 is MDHEN, CDR2 SYDVKM, per germline. J gave up 10 bases and V 4 bases, and 12 bases lay outside the gene matches.

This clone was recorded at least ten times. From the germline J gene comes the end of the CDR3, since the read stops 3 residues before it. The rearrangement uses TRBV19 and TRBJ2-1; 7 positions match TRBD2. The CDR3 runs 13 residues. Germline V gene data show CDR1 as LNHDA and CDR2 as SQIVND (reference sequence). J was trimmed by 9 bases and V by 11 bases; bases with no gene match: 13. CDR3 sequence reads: CASSHRVAGEQFF. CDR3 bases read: TGTGCCTCTAGCCACCGGGTAGCGGGTGAG.